These T cell receptor beta chains were read from a single sample in a study of shared clonotypes between healthy human individuals. The repertoire was sequenced with immunoSEQ multiplex PCR; TCRdb's copy has only in-frame clones and lacks some. The sample gives hundreds of thousands of clones, about 91% of which show up once; about a quarter is in the top ten. Material: naive CD8+ T cells sorted from blood. All receptors come from a man younger than 40 in good health. CDR3s include the opening cysteine and the closing phenylalanine or tryptophan.

V gene | CDR3 protein
TRBV7-9 | CASRGTGNYGYTF
TRBV5-1 | CASSIRQGGPYNEQFF
TRBV29-1 | CSVIRDSYEQYF
TRBV5-1 | CASSWGAGGWKGEQFF
TRBV28 | CASSSPLNSHQPQHF
TRBV28 | CASSFPGHPNTEAFF
TRBV10-1 | CASPRQGAPGGELFF
TRBV5-5 | CASSDYSGRSPSYEQYF
TRBV10-3 | CAISESAGGSTDTQYF
TRBV7-9 | CASSRSRTDTQYF
TRBV29-1 | CSVAHREESYEQYF
TRBV5-1 | CASSSLPGLAGGNTGELFF
TRBV4-1 | CASSQRIRGEIYNEQFF
TRBV7-9 | CASSLGLDEQFF
TRBV28 | CASSLPLSTDTQYF
TRBV5-6 | CASSLGSTDTQYF
TRBV27 | CASSLATGKLYNEQFF
TRBV6-5 | CASSYSSAPYNEQFF
TRBV5-3 | CASRQGHTGELFF
TRBV27 | CASSNRDTPNYGYTF
TRBV9 | CASSVEGNQNEKLFF
TRBV11-2 | CASSSSVGLNTEAFF
TRBV10-3 | CAIAESTDTQYF
TRBV28 | CASTGRTYGYTF
TRBV5-6 | CASSSRFYTQETQYF
TRBV4-1 | CASSQDFGVLAGGEQYF
TRBV7-2 | CASSLGRGGDQPQHF
TRBV10-1 | CASSESVGIPFF
TRBV14 | CASSQDARQETQYF
TRBV19 | CASSHYRGYPDNRQETQYF
TRBV27 | CASSLGTGSPYEQYF
TRBV6-6 | CASSYTGAGGYNEQFF
TRBV9 | CASSSRVDRVEEKLFF
TRBV19 | CEPVLSNQPQHF
TRBV7-2 | CASSQGAGIQYF
TRBV10-3 | CAIRPLQGNYGYTF
TRBV11-2 | CASSSQPVATDTQYF
TRBV7-6 | CASSMSPVGFSGANVLTF
TRBV7-9 | CASSRKGGLDSYEQYF
TRBV9 | CASSPRGAGDYEQYF
TRBV27 | CASSPGLTNQPQHF
TRBV5-5 | CASSLGLAGSRGEQFF
TRBV4-1 | CASSPGTGMSLRGNIQYF
TRBV10-2 | CASSAQGAPVEGYTF
TRBV27 | CASANQGAQPQHF
TRBV5-1 | CASSWTTPYYNEQFF